This T cell receptor (beta chain) was sequenced during a study of blood T cell repertoires in COVID-19. Residents of 24 US areas, aged roughly 18 to 89 years, made up the participants. The study assigned cohorts using participant-reported clinical history. Cohort 3 donors were reported recovered after two negative PCRs, clearance, or symptom resolution. Under the authors' procedure: From reference gene primer amplification, estimates of nucleated cell counts were derived. TCRdb's copy holds only in-frame clones and misses some; the assay was immunoSEQ multiplex PCR. D and trimming come from the DNA, and the V and J calls and clone size come from that table. Among approximately 300,000 clones, more than 85% were seen once, and the ten largest hold roughly 20%. Trimming cost V 8 bases and J 4 bases; bases outside gene matches: 5. The CDR3 is 13 amino acids. Looked up from germline, CDR1 is MDHEN and CDR2 is SYDVKM.

The receptor's source is a woman under 40 who had recovered from COVID-19. V gene TRBV28 combines with J gene TRBJ2-4, with TRBD2 matching 7 bases. Material for sequencing was PBMCs or T cells enriched from blood (not recorded which). The CDR3 reads CASRGLPKNIQYF. The CDR3 DNA sequence: TGTGCCAGCCGGGGACTACCGAAAAACATTCAGTACTTC.